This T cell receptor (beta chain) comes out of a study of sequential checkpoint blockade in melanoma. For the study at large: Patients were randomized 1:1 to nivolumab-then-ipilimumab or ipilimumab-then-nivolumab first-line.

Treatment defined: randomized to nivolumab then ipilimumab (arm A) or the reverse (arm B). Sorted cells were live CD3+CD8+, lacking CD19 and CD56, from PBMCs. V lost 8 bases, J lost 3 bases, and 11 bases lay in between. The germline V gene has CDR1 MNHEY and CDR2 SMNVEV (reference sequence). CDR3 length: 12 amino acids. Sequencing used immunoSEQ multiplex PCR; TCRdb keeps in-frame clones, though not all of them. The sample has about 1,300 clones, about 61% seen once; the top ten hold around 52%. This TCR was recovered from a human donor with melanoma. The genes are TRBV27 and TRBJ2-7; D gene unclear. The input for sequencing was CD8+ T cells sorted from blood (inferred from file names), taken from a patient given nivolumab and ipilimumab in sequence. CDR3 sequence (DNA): TGTGCCAGCGGCCTGCCTTTCTACGAGCAGTACTTC. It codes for CASGLPFYEQYF.